Sequencing of this T cell receptor (beta chain) was carried out in a study of T cell repertoires in cytomegalovirus infection. Across the whole study: Public TCR beta signature analysis indicated the presence of both CMV infection and matching HLA type. Notes on the study in general: HLA-C-restricted CMV clonotypes gave the most frequent clonotype in two of eight donors. Public TCR beta family frequency separated CMV-and-HLA carriers, including in an independent cohort.

CDR1 and CDR2 (germline): SGHNT, YENEEA. Trimming took off 5 bases at V and 9 bases at J, with 14 bases between the two ends. CDR3 size: 13 residues. TCRdb passed the reads through MiXCR, listing each CDR3 protein once. This sample has around 300,000 distinct CDR3 sequences, with more than 9% found just once. This clonotype showed up many times. The antigen remains undetermined. The J gene is TRBJ2-1, the V gene TRBV11-3; tentative D call: TRBD2 (5 bases). This TCR was sampled from a human donor in good health (CMV status not recorded). Some clones in this sample may be carry-over from other donors' samples. Sequences were obtained from PBMCs. The CDR3 sequence is CASSLTRVGEQFF. Here the CDR3 DNA reads TGTGCCAGCAGCCTTACTAGGGTGGGTGAGCAGTTCTTC.